Listed here are 2 T cell receptor beta chains from one sample, sequenced in a study of radiation and T cells in renal cell carcinoma. Produced via immunoSEQ multiplex PCR; TCRdb's table is partial and in-frame only. The repertoire has 150,000 or so clones, about 87% of them found once; the top ten carry roughly 10%. Time point noted: blood 4 weeks post-SBRT, at nephrectomy. Treatment noted: 15 Gy SBRT to primary tumor, nephrectomy 4 weeks later. The sample was blood, taken from a patient whose treatment included radiotherapy and nephrectomy. Every receptor here comes from a woman aged 45-59 years with renal cell carcinoma.

In its sample, this clone was seen a few times. The chain carries TRBV6-5 and TRBJ1-1; D may be TRBD1 (6 bases). This CDR3 comprises 11 residues. CDR1 and CDR2 from the germline V gene are MNHEY and SVGAGI. V shed 5 bases and J shed 5 bases, with 6 bases lying between them. The CDR3 DNA is TGTGCCAGCAGTACAGGGACTGAAGCTTTCTTT. Protein sequence: CASSTGTEAFF.

The gene calls are TRBV15 and TRBJ2-1, with D possibly TRBD2 on 5 matching bases. Germline assignment: CDR1 LNHNV and CDR2 YYDKDF (reference sequence). CDR3 length: 14 amino acids. With 5 bases removed from V and 9 bases from J, the gap between germline ends came to 17 bases. This CDR3 is CATSRLLDLSEQFF. CDR3 DNA sequence: TGTGCCACCAGCCGTTTACTAGATCTTAGTGAGCAGTTCTTC.